The clone carrying this TCR beta chain appeared a few times. Its antigen is still unknown. Germline V CDR1 and CDR2: SNHLY, FYNNEI. The CDR3 runs 11 residues. The V end lost 7 bases, the J end lost 4 bases, and 8 bases lay between the germline ends. This specimen comes from a study of cytomegalovirus exposure and HLA in healthy donors. The PCR had 60 Vbeta and 13 Jbeta primers. Generated by immunoSEQ multiplex PCR, the TCRdb table keeps only in-frame clones and is missing some. The data show hundreds of thousands of clones, about 80% seen once. Study-wide findings and caveats: Later analysis identified a missense DCLRE1C variant that was linked to TCR beta V- and J-gene trimming. Of the V segments, some could not be distinguished, including TRBV6-2 and TRBV6-3, and were excluded.

The sequencing sample was made of PBMCs. J is TRBJ2-7 and V is TRBV2; D ambiguous. The receptor was derived from a man younger than 35 in good health and CMV-seronegative. In nucleotides, the CDR3 is TGTGCCAGCACCCCCGGGTACGAGCAGTACTTC. Its protein product is CASTPGYEQYF.